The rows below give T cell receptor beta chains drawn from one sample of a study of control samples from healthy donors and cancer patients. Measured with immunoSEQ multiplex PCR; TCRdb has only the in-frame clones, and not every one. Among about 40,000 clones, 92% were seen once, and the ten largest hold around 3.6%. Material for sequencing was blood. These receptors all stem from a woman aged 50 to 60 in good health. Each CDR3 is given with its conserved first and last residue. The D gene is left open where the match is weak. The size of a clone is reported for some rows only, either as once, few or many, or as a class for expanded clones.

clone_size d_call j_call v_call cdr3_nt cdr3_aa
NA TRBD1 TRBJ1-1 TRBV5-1 TGCGCCAGCAGCTTGGGGACAGGGGGTGGCACTGAAGCTTTCTTT CASSLGTGGGTEAFF
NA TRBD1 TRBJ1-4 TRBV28 TGTGCCAGCAGTCTCCCCTCGACAGGGGAGTTTTTT CASSLPSTGEFF
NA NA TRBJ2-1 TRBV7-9 TGTGCCAGCAGCTTTCCAGGGGTATTTTCGCAGTTCTTC CASSFPGVFSQFF
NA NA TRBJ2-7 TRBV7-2 TGTGCCAGCAGCCAGAGGAGGGCCTCCGAGCAGTACTTC CASSQRRASEQYF
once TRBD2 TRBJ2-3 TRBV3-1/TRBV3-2 TGTGCCCGCAGCCAAGCTTTGACGGGGGGGAGGGCAGATACGCAGTATTTT CARSQALTGGRADTQYF
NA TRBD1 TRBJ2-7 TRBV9 TGTGCCAGCAGCCCACTTGCGGACAGGGGCTACGAGCAGTACTTC CASSPLADRGYEQYF
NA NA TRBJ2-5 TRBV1 TGCACCAGCAGCCAAGCCAAAGCGGAGGAGACCCAGTACTTC CTSSQAKAEETQYF
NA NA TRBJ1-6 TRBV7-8 TGTGCCAGCAGCCCCTTGGGCAGATATAATTCACCCCTCCACTTT CASSPLGRYNSPLHF
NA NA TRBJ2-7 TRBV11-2 TGTGCCAGCAGCTTCAGTGACAAGCCCTACGAGCAGTACTTC CASSFSDKPYEQYF
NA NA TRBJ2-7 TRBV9 TGTGCCAGCAGCGAGGGGGACGCCCTTCCGCCCTACGAGCAGTACTTC CASSEGDALPPYEQYF
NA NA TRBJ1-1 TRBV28 TGTGCCAGCAGTTCCGCCCAGGGAATCAAGGCTTTCTTT CASSSAQGIKAFF
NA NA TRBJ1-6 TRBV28 TGTGCCAGCAGTTTAAGGGCAGGGGTATACGCACCCCTCCACTTT CASSLRAGVYAPLHF
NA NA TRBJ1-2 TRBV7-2 TGTGCCAGCAGCTTGTTGCTCGAGGGATATGGCTACACCTTC CASSLLLEGYGYTF
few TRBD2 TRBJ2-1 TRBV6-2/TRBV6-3 TGTGCCAGCAGCAAGCGGGGGGGGAGCTCCTACAATGAGCAGTTCTTC CASSKRGGSSYNEQFF
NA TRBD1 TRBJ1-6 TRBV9 TGTGCCAGCAGCGTGACAGGGGTTAGTTCACCCCTCCACTTT CASSVTGVSSPLHF
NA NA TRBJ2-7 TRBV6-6 TGTGCCAGCAGTCACACAGGCTACGAGCAGTACTTC CASSHTGYEQYF
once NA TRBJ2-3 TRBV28 TGTGCCAGCAGTCACTCACCCAATACGCAGTATTTT CASSHSPNTQYF
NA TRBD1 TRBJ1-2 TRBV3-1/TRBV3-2 TGTGCCAGCAGCCGGGACAGGGGAGGGGGCGGCTACACCTTC CASSRDRGGGGYTF
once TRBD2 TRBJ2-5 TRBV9 TGTGCCAGCAGCTCCGGGACTAGCGGGGGGTCACAAGAGACCCAGTACTTC CASSSGTSGGSQETQYF
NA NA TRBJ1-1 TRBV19 TGTGCCAGTAGGTCATTCCAGGGTTCTTTTTGGGATCCCTCTGAAGCTTTCTTT CASRSFQGSFWDPSEAFF
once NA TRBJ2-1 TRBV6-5 TGTGCCAGCAGTTACTTCGGGGGTCCCAAGTTCTTC CASSYFGGPKFF
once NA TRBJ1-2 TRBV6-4 TGTGCCAGCAGTGACCTAAGGGGTGGCTACACCTTC CASSDLRGGYTF
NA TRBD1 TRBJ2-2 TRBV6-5 TGTGCCAGCAGCTACGGGACAGGGAAGGCCGGGGAGCTGTTTTTT CASSYGTGKAGELFF
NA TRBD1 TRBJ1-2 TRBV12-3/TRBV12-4 TGTGCCAGCAGGACGGGACAGGCATATGGCTACACCTTC CASRTGQAYGYTF
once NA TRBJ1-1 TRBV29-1 TGCAGCGTTGAAGAAGTAGGGCAGAACACTGAAGCTTTCTTT CSVEEVGQNTEAFF
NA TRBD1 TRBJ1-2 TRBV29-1 TGCAGCGTTGAAGGCCGTAGGACAGGGAATGGCTACACCTTC CSVEGRRTGNGYTF